A selection of T cell receptor beta chains follows, all from one sample in a study of cytomegalovirus exposure and HLA in healthy donors. Clones were read by immunoSEQ multiplex PCR, and TCRdb kept only the in-frame ones, dropping some. This sample carries about 150,000 clones, around 75% of them seen once, and the ten largest clones take about 6.5%. The sequenced sample consisted of PBMCs. The receptors come from a man aged 30 to 39 in good health and CMV-seronegative. Each CDR3 is given with its conserved first and last residue. The D gene is left open where the match is weak. Some rows have no size entry. The others give once, few or many, or a class for an expanded clone.

V gene,clone size,J gene,D gene,CDR3 protein,CDR3 DNA
TRBV5-1,-,TRBJ2-2,TRBD1,CASSFWDRGAGELFF,TGCGCCAGCAGCTTTTGGGACAGGGGGGCCGGGGAGCTGTTTTTT
TRBV14,-,TRBJ2-1,TRBD2,CASSLNLGLAGVSFHYNEQFF,TGTGCCAGCAGCCTAAACCTGGGGCTAGCGGGAGTAAGTTTTCACTACAATGAGCAGTTCTTC
TRBV30,-,TRBJ2-7,TRBD2,CAWSSGGEQYF,TGTGCCTGGAGTAGCGGGGGCGAGCAGTACTTC
TRBV28,-,TRBJ1-4,-,CASSYRDEKLFF,TGTGCCAGCAGTTACAGGGACGAAAAACTGTTTTTT
TRBV7-9,once,TRBJ2-7,TRBD2,CASSPASGVSTYEQYF,TGTGCCAGCAGCCCCGCTAGCGGGGTCTCCACCTACGAGCAGTACTTC
TRBV7-9,-,TRBJ2-7,-,CASSYAKTRSYEQYF,TGTGCCAGCAGCTACGCAAAGACCCGGAGCTACGAGCAGTACTTC
TRBV29-1,-,TRBJ1-2,-,CSVEGTGGYTF,TGCAGCGTTGAAGGTACAGGCGGCTACACCTTC
TRBV6-1,-,TRBJ1-3,-,CASSPSLGNTIYF,TGTGCCAGCAGTCCTTCGTTAGGAAACACCATATATTTT
TRBV7-2,-,TRBJ2-3,-,CASSAGLGGSTDTQYF,TGTGCCAGCAGCGCGGGACTGGGCGGAAGCACAGATACGCAGTATTTT
TRBV28,few,TRBJ2-1,TRBD2,CASYYSGAYNEQFF,TGTGCCAGCTATTATAGCGGGGCATACAATGAGCAGTTCTTC
TRBV19,-,TRBJ1-6,-,CASSIVAGRASPLHF,TGTGCCAGTAGTATAGTGGCAGGGAGGGCTTCACCCCTCCACTTT
TRBV28,-,TRBJ2-5,TRBD1,CASSATDRGKETQYF,TGTGCCAGCAGCGCGACGGACAGGGGAAAAGAGACCCAGTACTTC
TRBV18,-,TRBJ1-1,TRBD1,CASSPPNRGDTEAFF,TGTGCCAGCTCACCCCCAAACAGGGGGGACACTGAAGCTTTCTTT
TRBV27,-,TRBJ2-7,TRBD1,CASSSAGTGAPYEQYF,TGTGCCAGCAGTTCCGCCGGGACAGGGGCCCCCTACGAGCAGTACTTC
TRBV5-6,-,TRBJ1-1,TRBD1,CASSPWDRDTEAFF,TGTGCCAGCAGCCCTTGGGACAGAGACACTGAAGCTTTCTTT
TRBV7-9,-,TRBJ1-2,TRBD1,CASSWDRGGYTF,TGTGCCAGCAGCTGGGACAGGGGTGGCTACACCTTC
TRBV11-3,-,TRBJ2-3,-,CASSLNPTGDTQYF,TGTGCCAGCAGCCTAAATCCCACGGGGGATACGCAGTATTTT
TRBV27,-,TRBJ2-1,-,CASRPLQTQYNEQFF,TGTGCCAGCAGGCCCCTACAGACCCAATACAATGAGCAGTTCTTC
TRBV5-4,once,TRBJ2-6,TRBD1,CASSSNRGRGSGANGLTF,TGTGCCAGCAGCTCAAACAGGGGGCGCGGGTCTGGGGCCAACGGCCTGACTTTC
TRBV5-6,-,TRBJ2-3,TRBD2,CASSDPSGGAIDTQYF,TGTGCCAGCAGCGACCCTAGCGGGGGGGCAATAGATACGCAGTATTTT
TRBV27,-,TRBJ2-5,TRBD2,CASSLVGGMIRETQYF,TGTGCCAGCAGTTTGGTGGGAGGGATGATCCGGGAGACCCAGTACTTC
TRBV5-5,-,TRBJ1-2,TRBD1,CASSFGQGAQYGYTF,TGTGCCAGCAGCTTTGGACAGGGGGCCCAATATGGCTACACCTTC
TRBV6-1,once,TRBJ1-4,-,CASSEEGNRDTYEKLFF,TGTGCCAGCAGTGAAGAAGGGAACCGGGACACCTATGAAAAACTGTTTTTT
TRBV14,-,TRBJ1-2,TRBD1,CASSQERGPQGYTF,TGTGCCAGCAGCCAAGAGAGGGGGCCTCAGGGCTACACCTTC
TRBV19,-,TRBJ1-5,-,CASGVDSNQPQHF,TGTGCCTCAGGGGTTGATAGCAATCAGCCCCAGCATTTT
TRBV20-1,-,TRBJ2-7,-,CSANDGRGQYF,TGCAGTGCTAACGACGGCCGAGGGCAGTACTTC
TRBV9,-,TRBJ2-5,TRBD2,CASSAGTSGGRQETQYF,TGTGCCAGCAGCGCCGGGACTAGCGGGGGCCGCCAAGAGACCCAGTACTTC
TRBV19,few,TRBJ1-2,-,CATRVPGPLRTIDGYTF,TGTGCCACCAGAGTCCCAGGGCCCCTTCGGACTATTGATGGCTACACCTTC
TRBV10-3,-,TRBJ2-1,-,CAIRPTISAGYEQFF,TGTGCCATCAGACCAACTATCAGTGCGGGGTATGAGCAGTTCTTC
TRBV19,-,TRBJ1-4,TRBD1,CASTGAAGGSRDEKLFF,TGTGCCAGTACTGGAGCTGCAGGGGGAAGCAGGGATGAAAAACTGTTTTTT
TRBV28,-,TRBJ1-5,TRBD1,CASSPLSTGENQPQHF,TGTGCCAGCAGCCCACTTTCGACAGGGGAGAATCAGCCCCAGCATTTT
TRBV7-6,-,TRBJ2-7,-,CASSYRQTPYEQYF,TGTGCCAGCAGCTACCGACAGACCCCCTACGAGCAGTACTTC
TRBV29-1,-,TRBJ2-3,TRBD2,CSHETSGFEDTDTQYF,TGCAGCCACGAAACTAGCGGCTTTGAGGACACAGATACGCAGTATTTT
TRBV9,-,TRBJ1-6,TRBD1,CASSGGTGNNSPLHF,TGTGCCAGCAGCGGGGGGACAGGGAATAATTCACCCCTCCACTTT
TRBV14,-,TRBJ2-2,-,CASSQDISGRVFSGELFF,TGTGCCAGCAGCCAAGATATCAGTGGCAGGGTTTTCTCCGGGGAGCTGTTTTTT
TRBV5-1,-,TRBJ1-2,-,CATGLGGEDRGYGYTF,TGCGCCACCGGACTGGGCGGCGAGGATCGGGGCTATGGCTACACCTTC
TRBV28,-,TRBJ1-6,TRBD1,CASSPMDRVNSPLHF,TGTGCCAGCAGTCCTATGGACAGGGTCAATTCACCCCTCCACTTT
TRBV7-2,-,TRBJ1-5,TRBD1,CASSTRTGGNQPQHF,TGTGCCAGCAGCACTCGGACAGGGGGTAATCAGCCCCAGCATTTT
TRBV27,-,TRBJ2-7,-,CASSPHTSSYEQYF,TGTGCCAGCAGTCCCCATACGAGCTCCTACGAGCAGTACTTC
TRBV7-6,-,TRBJ2-1,TRBD1,CASSLGTDSYNEQFF,TGTGCCAGCAGCTTGGGGACAGACTCCTACAATGAGCAGTTCTTC
TRBV5-5,-,TRBJ2-7,-,CASSLIVSYEQYF,TGTGCCAGCAGCTTGATCGTTTCCTACGAGCAGTACTTC
TRBV28,-,TRBJ1-2,-,CASMKGVYGYTF,TGTGCCAGCATGAAGGGGGTTTATGGCTACACCTTC
TRBV6-5,-,TRBJ1-1,-,CASTSTGGTEAFF,TGTGCCAGCACCTCGACGGGGGGCACTGAAGCTTTCTTT
TRBV5-6,-,TRBJ2-5,TRBD2,CASSSDGLLAGQETQYF,TGTGCCAGCAGCTCTGATGGCCTACTAGCGGGGCAAGAGACCCAGTACTTC
TRBV18,few,TRBJ2-3,-,CASSAFDTQYF,TGTGCCAGCTCGGCTTTTGATACGCAGTATTTT
TRBV5-1,few,TRBJ1-1,-,CASSPGDTEAFF,TGCGCCAGCAGCCCCGGGGACACTGAAGCTTTCTTT
TRBV9,-,TRBJ2-5,-,CASSVVDGGGETQYF,TGTGCCAGCAGCGTAGTGGACGGGGGAGGAGAGACCCAGTACTTC
TRBV5-1,-,TRBJ2-3,TRBD2,CASSLHLQREGPVTDTQYF,TGCGCCAGCAGCTTGCATTTGCAGCGGGAGGGCCCGGTAACAGATACGCAGTATTTT
TRBV6-4,-,TRBJ2-7,TRBD2,CASSESGLVTYEQYF,TGTGCCAGCAGTGAGTCGGGACTAGTAACCTACGAGCAGTACTTC
TRBV6-1,-,TRBJ1-1,-,CASSYTRNTEAFF,TGTGCCAGCAGTTATACACGGAACACTGAAGCTTTCTTT
TRBV29-1,-,TRBJ2-3,-,CSVGERDTQYF,TGCAGCGTTGGGGAGAGAGATACGCAGTATTTT
TRBV4-2,-,TRBJ2-7,TRBD2,CASSHQGTSGSQSSYEQYF,TGTGCCAGCAGCCACCAGGGGACTAGCGGGAGTCAAAGCTCCTACGAGCAGTACTTC
TRBV15,-,TRBJ1-1,-,CATSRDRGTEAFF,TGTGCCACCAGCAGAGATCGGGGCACTGAAGCTTTCTTT